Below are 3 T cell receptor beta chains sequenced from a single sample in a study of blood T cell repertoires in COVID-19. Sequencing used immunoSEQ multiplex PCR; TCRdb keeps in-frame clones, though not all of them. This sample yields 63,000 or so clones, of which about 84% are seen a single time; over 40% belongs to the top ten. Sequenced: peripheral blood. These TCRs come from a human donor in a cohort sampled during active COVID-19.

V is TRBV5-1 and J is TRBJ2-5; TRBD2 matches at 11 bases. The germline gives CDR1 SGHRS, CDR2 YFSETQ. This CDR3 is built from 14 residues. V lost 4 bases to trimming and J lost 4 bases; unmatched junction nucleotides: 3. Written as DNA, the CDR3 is TGCGCCAGCAGCGGGGGGACTAGCGGAGAGACCCAGTACTTC. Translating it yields CASSGGTSGETQYF.

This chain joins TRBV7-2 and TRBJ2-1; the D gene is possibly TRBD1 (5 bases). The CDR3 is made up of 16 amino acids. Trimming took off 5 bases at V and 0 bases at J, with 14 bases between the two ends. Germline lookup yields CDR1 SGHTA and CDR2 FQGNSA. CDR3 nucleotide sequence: TGTGCCAGCAGCCTCAAGGGGCAAAGCTCCTACAATGAGCAGTTCTTC. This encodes CASSLKGQSSYNEQFF.

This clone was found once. Here the CDR3 reads CASSLVRNSPLHF. The CDR3 DNA reads as TGTGCCAGCAGCTTAGTTCGGAATTCACCCCTCCACTTT. The rearrangement joins TRBV11-3 to TRBJ1-6; D not certain. This CDR3 has 13 residues. CDR1 is SGHNT and CDR2 is YENEEA in the germline V gene. Trimming stripped 1 base from V and 7 bases from J, with 5 bases between.